Shown below are 26 T cell receptor beta chains from a single sample sequenced in a study of blood T cell repertoires in COVID-19. TCRdb keeps only in-frame clones here, not all; method: immunoSEQ multiplex PCR. The sample includes 190,000 or so clones, roughly 86% of them seen just once. The sample taken for sequencing was peripheral blood. All receptors derive from a man between 35 and 55 years old with active or convalescent COVID-19.

This chain joins TRBV6-4 and TRBJ2-1; 10 bases are a match to TRBD2. Germline V lookup: CDR1 MRHNA, CDR2 SNTAGT. The trim removed 6 bases at V and 5 bases at J, leaving 4 bases unmatched. CDR3 size: 14 residues. Here the CDR3 DNA reads TGTGCCAGCAGAGAGCGGGGGGGAAACAATGAGCAGTTCTTC. This sequence encodes CASRERGGNNEQFF.

This clone came up once. The J gene is TRBJ1-3, the V gene TRBV19, with TRBD1 matching over 8 bases. Germline loops: CDR1 LNHDA, CDR2 SQIVND (reference sequence). The CDR3 is 14 residues long. Unmatched junction bases numbered 9, after V lost 10 bases and J lost 4 bases. The CDR3 DNA follows: TGTGCCACCACGGACAGGGCTGGAGGAAACACCATATATTTT. The encoded protein is CATTDRAGGNTIYF.

V is TRBV6-6 and J is TRBJ2-7, with D possibly TRBD1 on 6 matching bases. The CDR3 runs 13 residues. CDR1 is MNHNY and CDR2 is SVGAGI in the germline V gene (reference sequence). V lost 2 bases and J lost 6, with 11 bases in between. CDR3 in amino acids: CASSYNRESEQYF. The CDR3 DNA sequence: TGTGCCAGCAGTTACAACAGGGAATCCGAGCAGTACTTC.

This chain connects TRBV3-1 (or the pseudogene TRBV3-2) to TRBJ1-1; D might be TRBD1 (6 bases). Trimming took 0 bases from V and 10 from J, leaving 21 bases between them. This CDR3 contains 16 residues. Germline V CDR1 and CDR2: LGHDT, YNNKEL (reference sequence). CDR3 nucleotide sequence: TGTGCCAGCAGCCAAGATCTAACGAGCGGGGGCTCAGGAGCTTTCTTT. Residues: CASSQDLTSGGSGAFF.

The chain uses TRBV5-1 and TRBJ2-1, with TRBD1 matching over 8 bases. The CDR3 is 15 amino acids. From germline, CDR1 is SGHRS and CDR2 YFSETQ. The junction had 6 bases not matched to a gene; V was cut back by 0 bases and J by 7 bases. The CDR3 DNA sequence: TGCGCCAGCAGCTTGGGGGGGACAGGCGAAAATGAGCAGTTCTTC. Protein product: CASSLGGTGENEQFF.

The chain uses TRBV12-3 or TRBV12-4 and TRBJ2-5, with 7 positions matching TRBD2. V lost 8 bases, J lost 4 bases, and 7 bases stayed unmatched. This CDR3 comprises 13 residues. CDR3 residues: CASGKRGGETQYF. The DNA for the CDR3 is TGTGCCAGCGGTAAGCGGGGTGGAGAGACCCAGTACTTC.

J is TRBJ2-5 and V is TRBV11-3; 7 nucleotides line up with TRBD2. Per germline, CDR1 SGHNT and CDR2 YENEEA. V gave up 4 bases and J gave up 4 bases; unmatched junction bases: 9. This CDR3 has 15 amino acids. In DNA form, the CDR3 reads TGTGCCAGCAGCTCTGCCGGGAGGACGGGAGAGACCCAGTACTTC. Its translation is CASSSAGRTGETQYF.

The chain uses TRBV7-3 and TRBJ2-5, with a possible D match to TRBD1 (6 bases). V lost 2 bases and J 4 bases, leaving 8 bases between the germline ends. Per germline, CDR1 SGHTA and CDR2 FQGTGA. The CDR3 is 13 residues long. The chain's CDR3 is CASSLGGRETQYF. CDR3 DNA sequence: TGTGCCAGCAGCTTAGGGGGCCGAGAGACCCAGTACTTC. Combining the CDR3 with reference TRBV7-3 and TRBJ2-5 gives the whole variable domain GAGVSQTPSNKVTEKGKYVELRCDPISGHTALYWYRQSLGQGPEFLIYFQGTGAADDSGLPNDRFFAVRPEGSVSTLKIQRTERGDSAVYLCASSLGGRETQYFGPGTRLLVL.

This chain links TRBV28 with TRBJ1-6; TRBD1 aligns across 7 bases. Per the germline V gene, CDR1 is MDHEN and CDR2 is SYDVKM. This CDR3 is built from 15 residues. The J segment lost 5 bases and the V segment lost 4 bases, leaving 5 bases of the junction unmatched. CDR3 loop: CASSWGTANNSPLHF. CDR3 DNA sequence: TGTGCCAGCAGTTGGGGGACAGCGAATAATTCACCCCTCCACTTT.

This chain joins TRBV7-3 and TRBJ1-1; the match to TRBD1 covers 10 bases. The V gene's germline CDR1 is SGHTA and CDR2 FQGTGA. After removal of 5 bases from V and 10 bases from J, the junction contained 16 bases not matched to a gene. The CDR3 runs 16 residues. CDR3 nucleotide sequence: TGTGCCAGCAGCGCCTCCGACCGGGACAGGGGAGGAGTAGCTTTCTTT. Translation: CASSASDRDRGGVAFF.

The chain couples TRBV19 to TRBJ1-1; D perhaps matches TRBD1 (5 bases). The V gene lost 6 bases and the J gene lost 4 bases, with 18 bases spanning the gap. Germline V gives CDR1 LNHDA, CDR2 SQIVND (reference sequence). CDR3 length: 15 residues. The CDR3 DNA reads TGTGCCAGTAGACCACCCCCGACAGCCCGCACTGAAGCTTTCTTT. The encoded protein is CASRPPPTARTEAFF.

The chain employs TRBV5-6 and TRBJ1-6; D gene uncertain. The V end lost 0 bases, the J end lost 0 bases, and 13 bases lay between the germline ends. The CDR3 runs to 18 residues. CDR1 is SGHDT and CDR2 is YYEEEE in the germline V gene. CDR3 protein: CASSLGQALSSYNSPLHF. CDR3 DNA: TGTGCCAGCAGCTTGGGTCAGGCCCTCAGCTCCTATAATTCACCCCTCCACTTT.

This chain links TRBV2 with TRBJ1-2; the D gene is possibly TRBD1 (5 bases). Germline loops: CDR1 SNHLY, CDR2 FYNNEI. The CDR3 loop spans 12 amino acids. The V gene lost 6 bases and the J gene lost 5 bases, with 10 bases spanning the gap. The CDR3 DNA reads as TGTGCCAGCAGCTCCGACAGATATGGCTACACCTTC. This translates into CASSSDRYGYTF.

The chain joins TRBV7-9 to TRBJ2-1; 9 bases align to TRBD2. Germline V gene sequence: CDR1 SEHNR, CDR2 FQNEAQ (reference sequence). V was clipped by 7 bases and J by 7 bases; unmatched bases: 8. The CDR3 extends over 14 amino acids. CDR3: CASTWGGGANEQFF. CDR3 bases: TGTGCCAGCACCTGGGGCGGGGGGGCGAATGAGCAGTTCTTC.

This sequence joins TRBV3-1 (or the pseudogene TRBV3-2) and TRBJ2-3, with 13 positions matching TRBD2. The V gene's germline CDR1 is LGHDT and CDR2 YNNKEL (reference sequence). J lost 0 bases, V lost 4 bases, and 10 bases had no gene match. This CDR3 is 19 amino acids long. The CDR3 protein is CASSPGTSGAASSTDTQYF. The DNA for the CDR3 is TGTGCCAGCAGCCCGGGGACTAGCGGGGCTGCTTCTAGCACAGATACGCAGTATTTT.

The rearrangement links TRBV7-8 to TRBJ2-1, with D maybe TRBD1 (6 bases). The length of the CDR3 is 13 residues. The germline CDR1 and CDR2 sequences are SGHVS and FQNEAQ. V was pared by 5 bases and J by 6 bases, with 11 bases between. CDR3 sequence (DNA): TGTGCCAGCAGCCAGGACAGAAGCAATGAGCAGTTCTTC. This translates into CASSQDRSNEQFF.

The V and J genes are TRBV18 and TRBJ2-5, with D maybe TRBD1 (6 bases). The CDR3 is 12 amino acids. The germline gives CDR1 KGHSH, CDR2 LQKENI. V was cut by 6 bases and J by 5 bases, with 10 bases left in between. The CDR3 nucleotides are TGTGCCAGCTCCCCTCAGGGGGAGACCCAGTACTTC. Translation: CASSPQGETQYF.

The rearrangement joins TRBV6-5 to TRBJ1-2, with unresolved D. Deletions cut 6 bases from V and 4 bases from J, with 15 bases between. Germline V gene lookup returns CDR1 MNHEY and CDR2 SVGAGI. The CDR3 sequence is 14 residues long. The CDR3 DNA follows: TGTGCCAGCAGGGGATCCCGGGAGCTCTATGGCTACACCTTC. Translation gives CASRGSRELYGYTF.

This chain connects TRBV7-2 to TRBJ1-3; 7 positions match TRBD1. This CDR3 contains 15 residues. The trim removed 1 base at V and 4 bases at J, leaving 4 bases unmatched. Germline V gene lookup returns CDR1 SGHTA and CDR2 FQGNSA. The CDR3, as DNA: TGTGCCAGCAGCTTAGTCCGGACAGGAGGAAACACCATATATTTT. Translated: CASSLVRTGGNTIYF.

The chain employs TRBV27 and TRBJ1-4; TRBD1 is a possible D gene (5 bases). Deletions cut 6 bases from V and 7 bases from J, with 15 bases between. Per the germline V gene, CDR1 is MNHEY and CDR2 is SMNVEV (reference sequence). This CDR3 is built from 14 residues. CDR3 coding DNA: TGTGCCAGCAGGCCGTGGGGGGATCCTGAAAAACTGTTTTTT. Translated: CASRPWGDPEKLFF.

Written as DNA, the CDR3 is TGTGCCAGCAGCTTAGTCGGGTCGGGACCGGGAGCGACGGCTTTCTTT. Translated: CASSLVGSGPGATAFF. The chain is built from TRBV11-2 and TRBJ1-1; tentative D call: TRBD1 (5 bases). Germline V gene lookup returns CDR1 SGHAT and CDR2 FQNNGV. The CDR3 is 16 amino acids. Trimming removed 1 base from V and 11 bases from J, with 23 bases in between.

Here the CDR3 reads CASSPPGDTGELFF. The CDR3 coding sequence is TGTGCCAGCAGTCCTCCGGGAGACACCGGGGAGCTGTTTTTT. V gene TRBV5-4 combines with J gene TRBJ2-2; maybe TRBD2 (6 bases). Germline V gene sequence: CDR1 SGHNT, CDR2 YYREEE (reference sequence). V lost 5 bases, J lost 3 bases, and 11 bases lay in between. CDR3 length: 14 amino acids.

The chain joins TRBV10-1 to TRBJ1-3, with a possible D match to TRBD1 (6 bases). Trimming took 10 bases from V and 4 from J, leaving 17 bases between them. The CDR3 consists of 14 residues. Per the germline V gene, CDR1 is WNHNN and CDR2 is SYGVQD (reference sequence). The CDR3 protein is CANLRGGAGNTIYF. For the CDR3, the DNA is TGCGCCAATCTGAGGGGGGGGGCCGGAAACACCATATATTTT.

The chain links TRBV5-6 to TRBJ1-3; 7 nucleotides match TRBD1. The CDR3 contains 15 residues. Germline loops: CDR1 SGHDT, CDR2 YYEEEE. The ends lost 1 base at V and 1 base at J; junction bases unmatched: 2. CDR3 region: CASSLPGQSGNTIYF. The CDR3 coding sequence is TGTGCCAGCAGCTTGCCGGGACAGTCTGGAAACACCATATATTTT.

J is TRBJ1-2 and V is TRBV24-1; TRBD1 matches at 7 bases. The CDR3 is 14 residues long. After removal of 6 bases from V and 3 bases from J, the junction contained 6 bases not matched to a gene. CDR1 and CDR2 from the germline V gene are KGHDR and SFDVKD. In DNA form, the CDR3 reads TGTGCCACCAGTCCTCGGACAGGCCACTATGGCTACACCTTC. Amino acid sequence: CATSPRTGHYGYTF.

The chain carries TRBV11-2 and TRBJ1-1, with D possibly being TRBD1 (6 bases). CDR1 is SGHAT, CDR2 FQNNGV, per germline. The CDR3 has 13 residues. The V gene lost 5 bases and the J gene lost 9 bases, with 16 bases spanning the gap. The CDR3 region is CASSPIRDNQAFF. CDR3 nucleotides: TGTGCCAGCAGCCCAATCCGGGACAACCAAGCTTTCTTT.